This T cell receptor beta chain was profiled in a study of shared clonotypes between healthy human individuals. Several immunoSEQ plates received, in even portions, the genomic DNA of each subset. Some clones are missing from TCRdb's copy, which holds only in-frame ones; the method was immunoSEQ multiplex PCR. This table has about 1.1 million clones, approximately 78% appearing once. The TCR sequence derives from a young man in good health. Some clones in this sample may be carry-over from other donors' samples. Source material: memory CD4+ T cells from PBMCs. The subset was: CD45RA-negative fraction.

CDR3 region: CASSHHRSGGGNMNTEAFF. The DNA for the CDR3 is TGCGCCAGCAGCCACCACCGCTCAGGGGGGGGAAATATGAACACTGAAGCTTTCTTT. The gene calls are TRBV4-1 and TRBJ1-1; the match to TRBD1 covers 7 bases. J was trimmed by 0 bases and V by 3 bases; bases with no gene match: 16. Germline lookup yields CDR1 MGHRA and CDR2 YSYEKL. CDR3 length: 19 residues.